The clone carrying this T cell receptor (beta chain) was observed a handful of times. This sample was included in a study of immune evolution from preneoplasia to lung adenocarcinoma. Germline CDR1 reads SGHRS; CDR2 reads YFSETQ. This CDR3 is built from 14 residues. The germline V and J ends were trimmed by 1 base and 2 bases, with 9 bases remaining between them. This table comes from immunoSEQ multiplex PCR, and its TCRdb copy is limited to in-frame clones, with some not included. The sample records roughly 10,000 clones, approximately 78% being singletons. Specimen: FFPE minimally invasive lung adenocarcinoma tissue. This clonotype was sampled from a person aged 70 to 79 with lung adenocarcinoma. This rearrangement joins TRBV5-1 to TRBJ1-1, with D possibly TRBD1 on 6 matching bases. The DNA of the CDR3 is TGCGCCAGCAGCTTGAGGACAGCTAACACTGAAGCTTTCTTT. It specifies CASSLRTANTEAFF.